This TCR delta chain was identified in a study of Vγ9Vδ2 T cells in congenital toxoplasmosis listed by TCRdb under 2021. The study in broad terms: Congenital toxoplasmosis was diagnosed using IgG, IgM and IgA serology, Western blot and an in-house interferon-gamma release assay. This study compared the CDR3 repertoires of the gamma and delta chains in sorted blood gammadelta T cells from congenitally T. gondii-infected infants versus uninfected infants. Sequencing of the repertoires was done on samples from infants at two time points: 2 months after birth and 1 year of age. TCR sequencing was performed on about five infected and about ten uninfected infants at 2 months and on 3 infected and 4 uninfected infants at 1 year. What the research found in general, with its limitations: Germline-encoded fetal-type TRDV2 CDR3 sequences seemed more prevalent in infected than uninfected 2-month-old infants, suggesting an in utero expansion footprint. At 2 months, infected infants appeared to have fewer N additions in TRGV9 and TRDV2 CDR3s than uninfected infants, particularly in TRDV2-TRDJ1 sequences. High prevalence of a public TRGV9 clonotype was observed in both infected and uninfected infants. Two months was the earliest age with enough suitable sample material for TCR repertoire analysis, so newborn repertoires were not sequenced. At 1 year of age, repertoire differences between infected and uninfected infants were less clear than at 2 months.

A word on this clone: The target of this receptor is not known. The protein TCRdb lists belongs to a much larger clone and differs from this DNA's translation at residue 7, which points to a read error; the protein shown is made from the DNA. Other nucleotide sequences in the sample specify the same CDR3.

The same treatment, consisting of spiramycin and/or pyrimethamine plus sulfadiazine plus folinic acid, was given to the mothers of both infected and uninfected infants. Every infant, whether infected or uninfected, was delivered at term after more than 37 weeks of gestation. Approximately 950 uL of blood was processed into PBMCs by Lymphoprep gradient centrifugation, after which the PBMCs were cryopreserved in liquid nitrogen and shipped to Belgium. Thawed PBMCs were labeled with Zombie NIR viability dye and stained with CD3, TCR gammadelta, Vgamma9 and Vdelta2 antibodies. CD3+ TCRgammadelta+ T cells were sorted on a FACSAria III with a mean purity of about 98%. For each sample, RNA was extracted from about 11,000 sorted gammadelta T cells with the RNeasy Micro Kit. The study infants had mothers who were enrolled with primary T. gondii infection during pregnancy. Peripheral blood samples from the infants were taken at an outpatient microbiology and virology center in Pavia, Italy.

V is pared back by 7 bases and J by 9 bases, with 19 bases lying between the germline termini. The CDR3 contains 13 residues, cysteine and phenylalanine counted. Only the CDR3 region is kept as DNA, spanning 39 bases read in frame from base 1. From a lookup of the germline V gene, CDR1 and CDR2 are TSESDYY and QEAYKQQN. cDNA was generated in one tube by template-switch reverse transcription with TRGC- and TRDC-specific primers, using SuperScript II. The TRGC primer was designed so that it would bind both of the constant genes TRGC1 and TRGC2. Amplification of TRG and TRD was done with the KAPA Real-Time Library Amplification Kit, and AMPure XP beads were used for purification between steps. Index PCR with the Nextera XT Index Kit was used to add Illumina sequencing adapters. TRG and TRD amplicons were sequenced on an Illumina MiSeq with the V2 300 kit, giving 150 bp paired-end reads. In the source study's methods: Before any further analysis, FastQC version 0.11.8 was used to assess read quality. Reads were aligned to GenBank TRG or TRD reference genes, and CDR3 sequences were built with MiXCR version 3.0.3. Default MiXCR settings were kept, except that 3 rather than 5 consecutive nucleotides were used to assemble TRDD gene segments. N additions, CDR3 length, J segment length and clonotype sharing between samples were all calculated using VDJtools version 1.2.1. CDR3 sequences that were out of frame or contained stop codons were removed from the analysis. To look for overlap, the infant repertoires were checked against previously published Vgamma9Vdelta2 repertoires from fetal, cord blood and adult blood. Clone calls in TCRdb were regenerated from the public reads with CATT, after which identical DNA sequences shared one row. For this entry, the V and J calls and clone size follow TCRdb and not the study's own pipeline. This sample has several hundred delta-chain clones in its table, and 40% to 45% of those were observed once. In total, the top ten clones hold about 43% of the sample.

This chain joins TRAV38-2/DV8 to TRDJ1, with no confidently assigned D gene. Assignment of the J gene here rests on matching the DNA to germline, because TCRdb gives none. Material: gamma-delta T cells from blood. The sequence derives from a child under 10 years old born to a mother with Toxoplasma gondii infection during pregnancy, either congenitally infected or uninfected (not recorded which). In nucleotides, the sequence is TGTGCTTATGTGGGTGGGTTCGGCCCTCAACTCATCTTT. The translation is CAYVGGFGPQLIF.